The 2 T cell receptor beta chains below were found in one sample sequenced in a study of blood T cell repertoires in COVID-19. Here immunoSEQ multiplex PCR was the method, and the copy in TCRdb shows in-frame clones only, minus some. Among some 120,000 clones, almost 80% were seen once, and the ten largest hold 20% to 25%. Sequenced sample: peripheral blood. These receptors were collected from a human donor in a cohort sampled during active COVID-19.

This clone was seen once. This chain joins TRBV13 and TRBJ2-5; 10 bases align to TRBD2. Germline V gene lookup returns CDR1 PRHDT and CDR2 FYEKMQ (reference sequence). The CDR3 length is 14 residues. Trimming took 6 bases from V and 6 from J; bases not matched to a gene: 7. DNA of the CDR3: TGTGCCAGCAGACGAGCGGGAGGGCCAAAGACCCAGTACTTC. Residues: CASRRAGGPKTQYF.

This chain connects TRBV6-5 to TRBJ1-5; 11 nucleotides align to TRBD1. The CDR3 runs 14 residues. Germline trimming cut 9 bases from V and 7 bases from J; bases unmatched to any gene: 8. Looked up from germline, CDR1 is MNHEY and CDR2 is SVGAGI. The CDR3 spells CASHLGQGVQPQHF. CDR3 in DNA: TGTGCCAGTCATCTGGGACAGGGGGTACAGCCCCAGCATTTT.